This T cell receptor (beta chain) was identified in a study of regulatory T cells in long-lasting Graves disease. Study overall: Treatment with antithyroid drugs for over 5 years, together with positive TSH receptor antibodies, meant persistent Graves' disease.

The CDR3 extends over 13 amino acids. Germline V gives CDR1 SNHLY, CDR2 FYNNEI. Study-wide results and limits: Relative to newly diagnosed Graves' patients, persistent ones had lower TCR diversity.

Arm-PCR of CDR3 regions with iRepertoire HTBI primers generated TCR beta libraries. In the study's own analysis: The samples included around 62 TRBV and under 15 TRBJ segments. TCRdb recomputed calls from the multiplex PCR reads with MiXCR, one row per CDR3 protein. TCRdb assigned the V and J calls; the authors' analysis was not used. The table lists about 660,000 distinct CDR3 sequences, about 30% of them singletons. Time point specified: persistent/refractory GD, antithyroid drugs over 5 years with positive TRAb. PBMC-extracted RNA yielded the TCR library. Investigators report Graves' disease was diagnosed under American Thyroid Association guidelines. This clonotype was seen repeatedly, ten times or more. The antigen is undetermined. The junction and the germline gene differ at one end; a read error may be behind it.

This clonotype was obtained from a female donor with Graves disease. Specimen: peripheral blood mononuclear cells (PBMCs), collected when the disease was refractory, from a patient treated with antithyroid drugs. The V and J genes are TRBV2 and TRBJ2-7; no clear D. DNA for the CDR3: TGTGCCAGCAGCGAAGGGTGGGCCTACGAGCAGTACTTC. It yields the protein CASSEGWAYEQYF.